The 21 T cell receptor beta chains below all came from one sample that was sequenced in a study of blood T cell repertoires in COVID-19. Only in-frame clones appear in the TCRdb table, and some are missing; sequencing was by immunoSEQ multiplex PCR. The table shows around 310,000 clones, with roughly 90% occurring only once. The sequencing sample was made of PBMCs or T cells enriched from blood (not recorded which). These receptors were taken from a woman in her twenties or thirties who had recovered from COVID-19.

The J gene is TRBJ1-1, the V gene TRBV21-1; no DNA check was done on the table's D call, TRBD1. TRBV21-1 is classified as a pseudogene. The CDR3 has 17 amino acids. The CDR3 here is CASRFRDRDKGNTEAFF. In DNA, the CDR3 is TGTGCCAGCAGGTTCCGGGACAGGGACAAGGGGAACACTGAAGCTTTCTTT.

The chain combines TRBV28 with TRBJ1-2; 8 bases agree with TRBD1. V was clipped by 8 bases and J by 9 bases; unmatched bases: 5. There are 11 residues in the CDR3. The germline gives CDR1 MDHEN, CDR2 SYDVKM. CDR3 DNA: TGTGCCAGCGGACAGGGCCATAGCTACACCTTC. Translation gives CASGQGHSYTF.

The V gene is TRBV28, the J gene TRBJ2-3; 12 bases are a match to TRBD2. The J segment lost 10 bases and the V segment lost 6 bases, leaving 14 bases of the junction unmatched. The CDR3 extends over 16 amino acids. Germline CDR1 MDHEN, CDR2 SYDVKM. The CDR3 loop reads CASRQTSGRTMGAQYF. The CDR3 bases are TGTGCCAGCAGGCAAACTAGCGGGAGGACTATGGGGGCGCAGTATTTT.

This CDR3 reads CASSYGSGVEQYF. As DNA, the CDR3 is TGTGCCAGCAGTTATGGGTCAGGGGTCGAGCAGTACTTC. V is TRBV6-5 and J is TRBJ2-7; a possible D gene is TRBD1 (6 bases). Trimming left V 3 bases short and J 6 bases short, with 12 bases between. The CDR3 runs 13 residues. Germline V lookup: CDR1 MNHEY, CDR2 SVGAGI.

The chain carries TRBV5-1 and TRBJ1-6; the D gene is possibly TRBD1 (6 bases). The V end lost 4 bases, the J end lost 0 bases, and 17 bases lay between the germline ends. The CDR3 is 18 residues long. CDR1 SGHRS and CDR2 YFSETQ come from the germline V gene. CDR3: CASSARGQPSSYNSPLHF. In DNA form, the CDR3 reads TGCGCCAGCAGCGCCCGAGGACAGCCGAGCTCCTATAATTCACCCCTCCACTTT.

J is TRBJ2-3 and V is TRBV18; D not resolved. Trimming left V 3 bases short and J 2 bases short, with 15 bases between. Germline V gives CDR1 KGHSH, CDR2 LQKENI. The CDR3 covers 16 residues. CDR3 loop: CASSPFDSANTDTQYF. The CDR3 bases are TGTGCCAGCTCACCGTTTGACTCCGCAAACACAGATACGCAGTATTTT.

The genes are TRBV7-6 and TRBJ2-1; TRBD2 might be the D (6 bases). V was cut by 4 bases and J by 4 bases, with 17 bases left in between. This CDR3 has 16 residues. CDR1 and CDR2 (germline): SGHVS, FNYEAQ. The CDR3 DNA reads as TGTGCCAGCAGCTGGAGAACTAGCACGGGGTACAATGAGCAGTTCTTC. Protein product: CASSWRTSTGYNEQFF.

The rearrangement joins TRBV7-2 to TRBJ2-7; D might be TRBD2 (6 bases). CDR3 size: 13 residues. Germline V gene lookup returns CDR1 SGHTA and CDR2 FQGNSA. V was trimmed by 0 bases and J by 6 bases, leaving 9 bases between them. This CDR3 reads CASSLAPSAEQYF. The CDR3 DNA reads TGTGCCAGCAGCTTAGCGCCTAGCGCCGAGCAGTACTTC. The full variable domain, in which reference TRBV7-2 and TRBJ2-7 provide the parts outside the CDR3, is GAGVSQSPSNKVTEKGKDVELRCDPISGHTALYWYRQSLGQGLEFLIYFQGNSAPDKSGLPSDRFSAERTGGSVSTLTIQRTQQEDSAVYLCASSLAPSAEQYFGPGTRLTVT.

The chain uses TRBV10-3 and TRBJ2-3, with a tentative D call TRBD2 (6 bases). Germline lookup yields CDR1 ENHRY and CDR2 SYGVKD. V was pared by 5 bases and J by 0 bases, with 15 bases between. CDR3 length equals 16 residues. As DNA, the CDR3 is TGTGCCATCAGTAGTTTAGCGGAAGTTAGCACAGATACGCAGTATTTT. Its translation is CAISSLAEVSTDTQYF.

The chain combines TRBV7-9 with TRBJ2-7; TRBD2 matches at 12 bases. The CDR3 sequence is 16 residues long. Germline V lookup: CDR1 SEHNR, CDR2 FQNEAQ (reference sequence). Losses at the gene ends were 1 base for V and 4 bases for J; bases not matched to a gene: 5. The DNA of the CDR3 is TGTGCCAGCAGCTTAGGACTAGCGGGAGTGCCGTACGAGCAGTACTTC. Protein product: CASSLGLAGVPYEQYF.

Here the CDR3 DNA reads TGCGCCAGCAGTGAGTCGGCTGGCTATGGCTACACCTTC. It yields the protein CASSESAGYGYTF. The chain links TRBV10-1 to TRBJ1-2; D unclear. This CDR3 spans 13 amino acids. CDR1 is WNHNN and CDR2 is SYGVQD in the germline V gene (reference sequence). Trimming removed 0 bases from V and 4 bases from J, with 6 bases in between.

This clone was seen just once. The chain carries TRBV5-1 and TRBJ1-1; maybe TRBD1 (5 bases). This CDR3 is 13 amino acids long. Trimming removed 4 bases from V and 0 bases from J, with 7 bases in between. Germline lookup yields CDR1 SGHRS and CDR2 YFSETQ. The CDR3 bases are TGCGCCAGCAGCGACAGCATGAACACTGAAGCTTTCTTT. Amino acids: CASSDSMNTEAFF.

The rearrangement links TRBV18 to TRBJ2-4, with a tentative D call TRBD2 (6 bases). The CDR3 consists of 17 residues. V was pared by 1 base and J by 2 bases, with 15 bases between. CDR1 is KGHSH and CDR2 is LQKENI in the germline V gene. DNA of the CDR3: TGTGCCAGCTCACCACAAAGCAACGCGGGGTCCAAAAACATTCAGTACTTC. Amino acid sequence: CASSPQSNAGSKNIQYF.

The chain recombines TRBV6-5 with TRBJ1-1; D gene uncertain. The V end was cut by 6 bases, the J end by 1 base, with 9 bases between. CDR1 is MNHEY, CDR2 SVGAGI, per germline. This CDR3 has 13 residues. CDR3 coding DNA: TGTGCCAGCAGGAATACATGGAACACTGAAGCTTTCTTT. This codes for CASRNTWNTEAFF.

This CDR3 reads CASSEILAGPSDTQYF. CDR3 in DNA: TGTGCCAGCAGTGAAATCCTAGCGGGACCGTCAGATACGCAGTATTTT. V gene TRBV28 combines with J gene TRBJ2-3, with 9 bases lining up with TRBD2. The CDR3 totals 16 residues. Germline-derived CDR1 and CDR2 are MDHEN and SYDVKM. Germline trimming cut 5 bases from V and 4 bases from J; bases unmatched to any gene: 10.

CDR3: CASTDSAVNEQFF. Written as DNA, the CDR3 is TGTGCCAGCACCGACTCGGCAGTGAATGAGCAGTTCTTC. V gene TRBV28 combines with J gene TRBJ2-1; D is undetermined. Per germline, CDR1 MDHEN and CDR2 SYDVKM. The CDR3 is 13 residues long. V lost 7 bases to trimming and J lost 7 bases, with 14 bases between them.

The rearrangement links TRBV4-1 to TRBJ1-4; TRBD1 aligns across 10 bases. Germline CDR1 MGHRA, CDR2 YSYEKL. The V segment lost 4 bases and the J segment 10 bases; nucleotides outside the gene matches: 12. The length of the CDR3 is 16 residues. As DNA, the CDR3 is TGCGCCAGCAGCCTCCTCCCGGCGACAGGGGGCCGAAAACTGTTTTTT. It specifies CASSLLPATGGRKLFF.

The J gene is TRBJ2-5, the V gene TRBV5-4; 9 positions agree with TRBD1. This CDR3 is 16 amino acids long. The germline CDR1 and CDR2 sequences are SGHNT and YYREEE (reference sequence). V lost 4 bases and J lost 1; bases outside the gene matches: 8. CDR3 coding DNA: TGTGCCAGCAGCCAGGCACCGGGACAGGGCCAAGAGACCCAGTACTTC. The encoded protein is CASSQAPGQGQETQYF.

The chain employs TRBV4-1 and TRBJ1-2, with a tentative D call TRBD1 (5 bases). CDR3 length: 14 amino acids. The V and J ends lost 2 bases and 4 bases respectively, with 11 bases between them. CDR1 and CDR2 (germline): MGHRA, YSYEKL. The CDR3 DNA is TGCGCCAGCAGCCAATGGCAGGGTGGCTATGGCTACACCTTC. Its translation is CASSQWQGGYGYTF.

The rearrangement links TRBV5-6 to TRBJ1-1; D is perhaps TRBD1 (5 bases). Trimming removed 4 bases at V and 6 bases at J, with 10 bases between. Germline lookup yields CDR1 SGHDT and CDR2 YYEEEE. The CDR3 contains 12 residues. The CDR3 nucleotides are TGTGCCAGCAGCCGACAGTACGCTGAAGCTTTCTTT. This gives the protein CASSRQYAEAFF.

Here the CDR3 DNA reads TGTGCCAGCAGATTCGGACAGGGGGTCACTAACTATGGCTACACCTTC. This translates into CASRFGQGVTNYGYTF. The chain uses TRBV5-6 and TRBJ1-2; 10 bases map to TRBD1. The CDR3 consists of 16 residues. With 5 bases clipped from V and 0 bases from J, the junction kept 7 bases outside the gene matches. Germline V gene lookup returns CDR1 SGHDT and CDR2 YYEEEE.